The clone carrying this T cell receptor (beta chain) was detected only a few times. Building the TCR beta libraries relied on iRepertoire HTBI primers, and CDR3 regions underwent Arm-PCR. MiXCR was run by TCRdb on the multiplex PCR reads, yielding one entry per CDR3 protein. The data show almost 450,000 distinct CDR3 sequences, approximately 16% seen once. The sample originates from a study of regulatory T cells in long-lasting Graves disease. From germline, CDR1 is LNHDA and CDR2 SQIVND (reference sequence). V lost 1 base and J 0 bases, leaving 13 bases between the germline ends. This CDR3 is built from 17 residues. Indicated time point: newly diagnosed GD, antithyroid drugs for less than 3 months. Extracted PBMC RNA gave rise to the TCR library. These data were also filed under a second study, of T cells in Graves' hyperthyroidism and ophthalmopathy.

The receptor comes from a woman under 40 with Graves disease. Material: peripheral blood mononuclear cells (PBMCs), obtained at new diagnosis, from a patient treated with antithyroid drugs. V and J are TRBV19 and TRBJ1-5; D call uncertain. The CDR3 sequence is CASSIARVPYSNQPQHF. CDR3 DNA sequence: TGTGCCAGTAGTATAGCGAGAGTCCCATATAGCAATCAGCCCCAGCATTTT.